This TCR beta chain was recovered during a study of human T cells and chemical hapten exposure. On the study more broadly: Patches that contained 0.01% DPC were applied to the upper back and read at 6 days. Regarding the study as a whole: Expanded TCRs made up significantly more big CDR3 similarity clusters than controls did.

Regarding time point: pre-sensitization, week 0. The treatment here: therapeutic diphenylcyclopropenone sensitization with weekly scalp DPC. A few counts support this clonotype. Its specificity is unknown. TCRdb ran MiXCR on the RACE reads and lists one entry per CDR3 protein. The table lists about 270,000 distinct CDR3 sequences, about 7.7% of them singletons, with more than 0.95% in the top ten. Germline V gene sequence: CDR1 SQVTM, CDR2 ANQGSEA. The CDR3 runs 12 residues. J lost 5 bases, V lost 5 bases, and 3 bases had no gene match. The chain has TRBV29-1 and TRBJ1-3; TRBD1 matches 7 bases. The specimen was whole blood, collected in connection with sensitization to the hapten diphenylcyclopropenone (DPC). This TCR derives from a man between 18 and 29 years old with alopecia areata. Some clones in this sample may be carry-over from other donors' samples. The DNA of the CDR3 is TGCAGCGTTACAGGGGAGCGAAACACCATATATTTT. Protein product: CSVTGERNTIYF.